The T cell receptor (beta chain) described here comes from a study of control samples from healthy donors and cancer patients. Sequencing used immunoSEQ multiplex PCR; TCRdb keeps in-frame clones, though not all of them. The sample carries about 170,000 clones, 70% to 90% recorded once. This clone appeared a few times. CDR3 length: 15 amino acids. Trimming cost V 5 bases and J 3 bases; bases outside gene matches: 6. Germline V gene data show CDR1 as SGHRS and CDR2 as YFSETQ. Sequenced input: blood. This receptor was taken from a man aged 25-45 years in good health. The rearrangement links TRBV5-1 to TRBJ2-5; 11 bases are a match to TRBD2. CDR3 in amino acids: CASRTSGAPKETQYF. The CDR3 nucleotides are TGCGCCAGCAGGACTAGCGGGGCGCCAAAAGAGACCCAGTACTTC.